This T cell receptor (beta chain) stems from a study of CD8+CD57+ T cells in acquired aplastic anemia. Study-wide context: The study obtained an average of about 3.2 ug of DNA from sorted CD4+ and CD8+ cells.

Genomic DNA, serving as template, underwent TCR beta VDJ and CDR3 profiling. Via MiXCR, TCRdb re-called the reads, giving one row per CDR3 protein. The table records some 280,000 distinct CDR3 sequences, 50% to 70% of them present only once. This TCR came from a human donor with severe aplastic anemia or a healthy control (not recorded which). Sequencing input: sorted CD4+, CD8+, or CD8+CD57+ T cells (not recorded which) from PBMCs.

CDR3 DNA: TGTGCCAGCAGCTCAACCGGGGCGCGGGTGGAGACCCAGTACTTC. Translating it yields CASSSTGARVETQYF. The chain uses TRBV7-9 and TRBJ2-5; possibly TRBD1 or TRBD2 for D (5 bases each). The CDR3 spans 15 residues. With 4 bases removed from V and 5 bases from J, the gap between germline ends came to 17 bases. Germline lookup yields CDR1 SEHNR and CDR2 FQNEAQ (reference sequence).